This is a list of T cell receptor beta chains from one sample in a study of beta chain features in type 1 diabetes. Clones were sequenced by immunoSEQ multiplex PCR, and TCRdb holds only the in-frame ones, with some missing. The sample has nearly 250,000 clones, around 14% seen once. What was sequenced was naive CD4+ T cells from blood. These receptors all come from a middle-aged woman in good health. Each CDR3 is given with its conserved first and last residue.

cdr3_aa | j_call | v_call
CASSLLVGSSYNEQFF | TRBJ2-1 | TRBV7-6
CASSSMDFYEQYF | TRBJ2-7 | TRBV5-6
CAGQGQLNTEAFF | TRBJ1-1 | TRBV11-2
CASSYHEVGGTGELFF | TRBJ2-2 | TRBV6-5
CASGLVTGTSDIGELFF | TRBJ2-2 | TRBV12-5
CASSLDRDREFSAAFF | TRBJ1-1 | TRBV14
CASSYDKQSSGNTIYF | TRBJ1-3 | TRBV6-6
CASSPGKLAALREQFF | TRBJ2-1 | TRBV18
CASSLSLSGNTIYF | TRBJ1-3 | TRBV7-9
CASSYAYEQYF | TRBJ2-7 | TRBV14
CASSLARNEQFF | TRBJ2-1 | TRBV7-2
CASSYGLAGGTDTQYF | TRBJ2-3 | TRBV7-2
CASSLDSYQETQYF | TRBJ2-5 | TRBV5-4
CASSKQGEYGYTF | TRBJ1-2 | TRBV7-9
CASRPGQTSAWQFF | TRBJ2-1 | TRBV19
CASSQGLAGTDTQYF | TRBJ2-3 | TRBV5-1
CASRGSWITDTQYF | TRBJ2-3 | TRBV5-1
CASSFREEQYF | TRBJ2-7 | TRBV6-5
CSVEGRAGAETQYF | TRBJ2-5 | TRBV29-1
CSVGSGSTEAFF | TRBJ1-1 | TRBV29-1
CASSLVGQNYGYTF | TRBJ1-2 | TRBV5-4
CASSLAGRPPEAFF | TRBJ1-1 | TRBV28
CSVAGQGAEKLFF | TRBJ1-4 | TRBV29-1
CASSEWGGGYEQYF | TRBJ2-7 | TRBV10-2
CASSLEGRSETQYF | TRBJ2-5 | TRBV5-4
CASRLAGGSGELFF | TRBJ2-2 | TRBV6-5
CATSSPQGLQYF | TRBJ2-7 | TRBV15
CASSQDSDRGNQPQHF | TRBJ1-5 | TRBV4-3
CASSYKAEASYEQYF | TRBJ2-7 | TRBV6-6
CAITGQGVGNEQFF | TRBJ2-1 | TRBV10-3
CASSELLQGRGETQYF | TRBJ2-5 | TRBV25-1
CASNGMTNEKLFF | TRBJ1-4 | TRBV19
CASSRSGNTGELFF | TRBJ2-2 | TRBV7-7
CASSSSPGQVALTNEKLFF | TRBJ1-4 | TRBV9
CASSLARGWGEKLFF | TRBJ1-4 | TRBV5-1
CASSEFGQGVYEQYF | TRBJ2-7 | TRBV2
CASSRGGPRRGETQYF | TRBJ2-5 | TRBV21-1
CASRENRGEAFF | TRBJ1-1 | TRBV2
CSVAGGRTDTQYF | TRBJ2-3 | TRBV29-1
CASSLGFRGQGHQETQYF | TRBJ2-5 | TRBV7-6
CASSPGQGVYGYTF | TRBJ1-2 | TRBV7-2
CASSPRGGTDMETQYF | TRBJ2-5 | TRBV9
CASSPFNYGYTF | TRBJ1-2 | TRBV2
CASSQEQPGLPKETQYF | TRBJ2-5 | TRBV14
CASGTGLINTGELFF | TRBJ2-2 | TRBV9
CASSTGVGYTF | TRBJ1-2 | TRBV11-2
CASSFRVHTGELFF | TRBJ2-2 | TRBV27
CASSRGLAMGDEQFF | TRBJ2-1 | TRBV7-2
CASSGGVPTDTQYF | TRBJ2-3 | TRBV2
CASSSVRRAGYTF | TRBJ1-2 | TRBV7-9
CASSRSGQETQYF | TRBJ2-5 | TRBV7-2
CASSLRRGGGDTQYF | TRBJ2-3 | TRBV5-4
CASRQEGWKYF | TRBJ2-7 | TRBV2
CASSEAGQVYEQYF | NA | TRBV25-1
CASSLTGRVRDTQYF | TRBJ2-3 | TRBV5-6
CASSPRRDYEQYF | TRBJ2-7 | TRBV7-2
CASSVGLAGGYEQYF | TRBJ2-7 | TRBV9
CASSTTTAYQNTGELFF | TRBJ2-2 | TRBV11-2
CASSNLYSGGAKETQYF | TRBJ2-5 | TRBV19